A single sample is the source of the 5 T cell receptor beta chains below, sequenced in a study of cytomegalovirus exposure and HLA in healthy donors. 13 Jbeta primers and 60 Vbeta primers were used for the PCR. Some clones are missing from TCRdb's copy, which holds only in-frame ones; the method was immunoSEQ multiplex PCR. The sample has about 91,000 clones; 60% to 65% are singletons. Sequencing was performed on PBMCs. These receptors came from a human donor in good health.

In its sample, this clone was seen a few times. This sequence joins TRBV5-1 and TRBJ1-4; no reliable D call. This CDR3 is 14 amino acids long. The germline gives CDR1 SGHRS, CDR2 YFSETQ. V lost 0 bases and J lost 8, with 11 bases in between. The CDR3 loop is CASSLGGGKEKLFF. DNA of the CDR3: TGCGCCAGCAGCTTGGGTGGAGGGAAGGAAAAACTGTTTTTT. The full variable domain, completed using reference TRBV5-1 and TRBJ1-4, is KAGVTQTPRYLIKTRGQQVTLSCSPISGHRSVSWYQQTPGQGLQFLFEYFSETQRNKGNFPGRFSGRQFSNSRSEMNVSTLELGDSALYLCASSLGGGKEKLFFGSGTQLSVL.

This clone was counted once. The J gene is TRBJ2-7, the V gene TRBV13; a weak D match, TRBD1 (5 bases). Per the germline V gene, CDR1 is PRHDT and CDR2 is FYEKMQ (reference sequence). V lost 3 bases and J 7 bases, leaving 19 bases between the germline ends. CDR3 size: 15 residues. CDR3 DNA: TGTGCCAGCAGCTTTCGGACGCCAGGGTTACGGGAGCAGTACTTC. Translation: CASSFRTPGLREQYF.

The chain couples TRBV2 to TRBJ1-1; D unresolved. V was clipped by 4 bases and J by 1 base, with 7 bases between them. Germline CDR1 SNHLY, CDR2 FYNNEI. This CDR3 spans 13 amino acids. The DNA of the CDR3 is TGTGCCAGCAGTGTGGAGCGGAACACTGAAGCTTTCTTT. It is translated as CASSVERNTEAFF.

The V call is TRBV10-3, the J call TRBJ1-2, with TRBD1 matching 10 bases. Germline V gives CDR1 ENHRY, CDR2 SYGVKD. The trim removed 6 bases at V and 3 bases at J, leaving 7 bases unmatched. This CDR3 region has 15 residues. The CDR3 nucleotides are TGTGCCATCAGAGGACCGACAGGGGGCGACTATGGCTACACCTTC. Residues: CAIRGPTGGDYGYTF.

V is TRBV12-2 and J is TRBJ1-1. TRBV12-2 is flagged as a pseudogene. The CDR3 covers 15 residues. DNA for the CDR3: TGTGCAAGTCGCTTAGCGAGGCCGTTGAACACTGAAGCTTTCTTT. Translation gives CASRLARPLNTEAFF.